The T cell receptor beta chain described here comes from a study of shared clonotypes between healthy human individuals. Per the germline V gene, CDR1 is SQVTM and CDR2 is ANQGSEA. Trimming left V 7 bases short and J 5 bases short, with 17 bases between. The CDR3 length is 14 residues. Terminally differentiated effector memory CD45RA+ cells were excluded by CCR7 positive selection of CD45RO-negative cells. Study results and limitations: Generally, naive subsets (rather than memory subsets) showed larger estimated richness. Several donors showed sharing of approximately 5% of naive CD4 clonotypes.

Here immunoSEQ multiplex PCR was the method, and the copy in TCRdb shows in-frame clones only, minus some. Here the sample spans roughly 2.1 million clones, 90% to 95% being singletons. Turning to this clone: Its antigen remains unidentified.

The receptor's source is a young man in good health. Some clones in this sample may be carry-over from other donors' samples. The sequenced material came from naive CD8+ T cells from PBMCs. The chain is built from TRBV29-1 and TRBJ2-2, with D possibly called TRBD1 or TRBD2 (5 bases each). The CDR3 DNA reads TGCAGCGCTGCCGGGACGAGCGCTACCGGGGAGCTGTTTTTT. It yields the protein CSAAGTSATGELFF.